The 3 T cell receptor beta chains below all came from one sample that was sequenced in a study of long-term antiretroviral therapy in people with HIV. immunoSEQ v3.0 was run at survey level. Sequencing used immunoSEQ multiplex PCR; TCRdb keeps in-frame clones, though not all of them. The repertoire holds about 32,000 clones, with roughly 85% as singletons. Specimen: unsorted PBMCs, collected approximately 3.3 years after starting antiretroviral therapy. These receptors were obtained from a man between 18 and 35 years old with HIV.

V gene TRBV15 combines with J gene TRBJ2-7, with TRBD2 matching over 7 bases. In germline, CDR1 is LNHNV, CDR2 YYDKDF (reference sequence). This CDR3 is built from 12 residues. V lost 6 bases and J lost 6; bases outside the gene matches: 5. The CDR3 protein is CATSTSGVEQYF. In DNA form, the CDR3 reads TGTGCCACCAGTACCAGCGGGGTCGAGCAGTACTTC.

V gene TRBV28 combines with J gene TRBJ1-4, with unresolved D. Per germline, CDR1 MDHEN and CDR2 SYDVKM. The CDR3 sequence is 13 residues long. Trimming removed 1 base from V and 11 bases from J, with 11 bases in between. This CDR3 is CASSLSYDGKLFF. CDR3 DNA sequence: TGTGCCAGCAGTTTATCTTATGACGGGAAACTGTTTTTT.

The rearrangement links TRBV5-1 to TRBJ2-7; possibly TRBD1 for D (5 bases). Germline V lookup: CDR1 SGHRS, CDR2 YFSETQ. V was clipped by 0 bases and J by 3 bases, with 10 bases between them. This CDR3 spans 14 amino acids. CDR3 protein: CASSLGTSVYEQYF. The CDR3 DNA is TGCGCCAGCAGCTTGGGGACATCTGTCTACGAGCAGTACTTC.